A selection of T cell receptor beta chains follows, all from one sample in a study of cytomegalovirus exposure and HLA in healthy donors. Measured with immunoSEQ multiplex PCR; TCRdb has only the in-frame clones, and not every one. Of approximately 80,000 clones listed, around 70% are singletons. The sequenced sample consisted of PBMCs. Receptor source: a middle-aged woman in good health and CMV-seropositive. The conserved cysteine and the conserved F or W are not part of the CDR3 here. Fields, in order: D gene, V gene, CDR3 protein. The D gene is left open where the match is weak.

>-|TRBV7-8
ASSPTARGHRTQY
>-|TRBV30
AWSVLAGGYT
>TRBD2|TRBV7-2
ASSSPGGPYNEQF
>-|TRBV29-1
SVDNNGYT
>-|TRBV2
ASSDEGSEAF
>-|TRBV4-3
ASSQEAGYGYT
>TRBD1|TRBV6-5
ASRRQGPHNEQF
>-|TRBV6-1
ASSDEGPPKETQY
>-|TRBV30
AWSSPRRHITDTQY
>TRBD1|TRBV19
ASSKQGAGYGYT
>-|TRBV6-5
ASSYATGNEQF
>-|TRBV30
AWAQTTNTEAF
>-|TRBV7-2
ASSTQTQGLNTEAF
>-|TRBV19
ASISGVRGAF
>-|TRBV6-6
ASSYPDRTNTEAF
>TRBD1|TRBV5-1
ASSLRTGAGNTIY
>TRBD2|TRBV4-3
ASSQQRTSGYEQF
>-|TRBV28
ASSLSGSSYEQY
>-|TRBV5-1
ASSLAGLETQY
>-|TRBV7-9
ASSPSGRATNEKLF
>TRBD1|TRBV28
ASRIRTGRANYGYT
>-|TRBV9
ASSVGRMNTEAF
>-|TRBV29-1
SVETGYYPGGYT
>-|TRBV5-4
ASSLKLDSPLNTEAF
>-|TRBV5-1
ASSLGGEYFGPQH
>-|TRBV20-1
SETGNTEAF
>-|TRBV9
ASSVGGQGQPQH
>TRBD1|TRBV27
ASTADRAYSNQPQH